The entry below gives a single TCR beta chain sequence along with its context. Its antigen is unknown. No much larger clone is present one base from it, and per-base qualities are unavailable. The cohort comprised 666 healthy bone marrow donors. At the time of sampling, every cohort member was nominally healthy, though immune exposures that went unrecorded were likely present. The donor was CMV seronegative and belonged to the group of approximately 320 seronegative cohort members. Every donor gave a peripheral blood sample, and the peripheral blood mononuclear cells from that sample were used for TCR beta sequencing. Genomic DNA was extracted from the blood cell samples with the Qiagen DNeasy Blood Extraction Kit. This sample is part of a study of cytomegalovirus exposure and HLA in healthy donors (dated by TCRdb to about 2017). Background on the whole study: An earlier analysis of roughly 610 of the donors reported approximately 280 Gb of sequence data and around 120 million unique TCR beta sequences obtained from 180 million or so T cells. Roughly 300 gigabases of sequencing data and tens of millions of unique TCR sequences were included in an early release covering 550 to 650 HLA-typed donors. Among the roughly 400 genotyped donors, about 85% belonged to the genetic ancestry cluster associated with self-reported Caucasian donors. The study aimed to test whether signatures of past pathogen exposure could be identified by cataloging public T cell receptors. The study profiled the T cell repertoires of more than 500 subjects by immunosequencing and related them to cytomegalovirus serostatus. In addition to the first cohort of about 650 subjects, a separate validation cohort of some 120 different subjects was used. To predict cytomegalovirus infection status, the study brought together high-throughput TCR immunosequencing, statistical association of individual TCRs with disease status, and machine learning. To study patterns of TCR occurrence, a later analysis re-analyzed previously published TCR beta repertoires from 666 donors and added high-resolution HLA genotyping. Rather than drawing on any new phenotypic data, the later analysis identified candidate immune exposures from TCR beta sequences and the way those sequences occurred across donors. To decide whether each TCR beta V gene segment behaved as functional or pseudogenic, an earlier analysis of some 570 of the donors relied on high-throughput TCR beta sequencing. Donor age, sex, ethnicity and CMV serostatus were compiled together with the repertoire data. A later genetic analysis took genome-wide SNP genotypes for 398 of the 666 donors and used that subset as a discovery cohort. All discovery cohort repertoires had been generated using a single sequencing platform. HLA typing covered class I and class II loci at four-digit resolution. The number of donors typed differed by locus, with roughly 629-640 for A, B, C, DRB1 and DQB1, roughly 520 for DQA1, 600 to 610 for DPA1, and some 470 for DPB1. About five DR-DQ haplotypes were handled as single units for association and clustering, since linkage in the cohort was strong. Among around 400 genotyped donors of the cohort, an average of about 240,000 unique TCR beta nucleotide sequences was sequenced per donor, of which about 20% were non-productive. Here is what the overall study found, with its caveats: The authors suggested that the approach could potentially be generalized to other disease states and immunological phenotypes. Because HLA typing was missing for some donors at each locus, association tests included only the typed subset. Strong co-occurrence of HLA alleles, especially DR and DQ, made assigning TCR associations to individual alleles difficult. Immune exposure information for the cohort was limited to CMV serostatus. In this cohort, only TCR beta chains were sequenced, and detectable features were limited by the absence of alpha or paired-chain data. Cytomegalovirus status was reported to be diagnosed by the classifier with high specificity and sensitivity in both the original and validation cohorts. Because counts were too low, roughly 18 rarely observed V segments, including chromosome 9 orphons, were left out of the earlier analysis of 587 of the donors. At a false discovery rate of 0.05, a later analysis linked fewer than 20,000 TCR beta sequences to specific HLA alleles. Three of the identified cytomegalovirus-associated TCR beta chains were confirmed in vitro to be specific for cytomegalovirus antigens. A later analysis found that TCR association rates varied across HLA loci, with DRB1 alleles showing the most associated TCRs and HLA-C alleles the fewest. An earlier analysis of around 500 of the donors showed that most TCR beta V segments appeared in productive rearrangements either about 87% or about 30% of the time, which broadly matched IMGT annotations. Presence/absence analyses assumed roughly uniform sequencing depth across donors, an assumption that may not hold. A further reported finding was that TCR beta sequences accurately predicted the HLA-A and HLA-B alleles for most subjects in the first cohort. According to a later analysis, most CMV-associated TCR beta chains appeared to be HLA-restricted, and the HLA associations seemed to be driven largely by CMV exposure. In the study, some 160 TCR beta chains were listed as associated with cytomegalovirus. A later analysis reported that several top co-occurrence clusters appeared linked to parvovirus B19, influenza, CMV and Epstein-Barr virus. A later genetic analysis reported fewer N-insertions in productive TCRs among donors in an Asian-associated ancestry cluster than the roughly 700-donor mean. Linkage disequilibrium might explain the correlated functional status among segregating V segments, but an unknown experimental factor could not be ruled out. The sequencing pipeline was judged likely to have produced a cluster of highly shared sequence variants as a technical artifact. In a later analysis, HLA-associated TCR beta chains showed more clonal expansion and lower generation probabilities than non-associated chains that were equally common. An association between a missense DCLRE1C variant and V-gene and J-gene trimming of TCR beta chains was found in a later genetic analysis and replicated in an independent cohort. Most TCR sequences were seen in very few donors, while some public TCRs were found in many individuals.

Library prep was done by the immunoSEQ multiplex PCR assay. A mixture of 60 forward primers for TCR Vbeta segments and 13 reverse primers for TCR Jbeta segments was used in the multiplex PCR. The CDR3 region of rearranged TCR beta genes was amplified from genomic DNA by a multiplex PCR assay. Amplified TCR beta libraries were sequenced as 87-base-pair reads on the Illumina HiSeq System. The original pipeline was this. A later analysis tallied 80 million to 95 million unique TCR beta chains across the 700 or so repertoires, and about 12 million of those chains were shared by two or more donors. Raw reads were error-corrected and collapsed into unique sequences by a nearest-neighbor algorithm in which closely related sequences were merged to remove PCR and sequencing errors. V, D and J gene segments were assigned by aligning CDR3 sequences to IMGT reference sequences. For a sequence to be retained, a match of at least six nucleotides to both a V gene segment and a J gene segment was required. Rearrangements were classified as productive when the CDR3 lacked stop codons and remained in frame with V and J, and all other rearrangements were classified as non-productive. CDR3 was defined according to IMGT convention as the region running from the second conserved V-encoded cysteine to the conserved J-encoded phenylalanine. The earlier analysis of 450 to 750 of the donors excluded any sequence lacking an unambiguous match to a single V gene segment. An earlier analysis of several hundred of the donors called V segments functional above 56.7% productive rearrangements and segregating when the between-donor standard deviation exceeded 5%. A statistical classification framework was developed to diagnose cytomegalovirus status using the catalog of TCR beta chain sequences. In a later analysis, TCR nucleotide sequences were compared against IMGT/GENE-DB human TR gene sequences so that V and J genes could be assigned. A later analysis assigned CDR3 sequences and most-parsimonious VDJ recombination scenarios with the TCRdist pipeline. In a later analysis, each TCR beta chain was defined by its CDR3 amino acid sequence together with its V-gene family, and reads lacking a unique V-gene family were excluded. In a later analysis, 450 to 600 highly shared, low-generation-probability nucleotide sequences were removed to address suspected cross-contamination and a sequencing artifact. A later analysis calculated a clonal expansion index for each public chain from normalized within-repertoire ranks of inferred template counts. In a later analysis, generation probabilities were computed using a VDJ recombination model fitted to out-of-frame rearrangements, and the results were checked against IGoR. In a later analysis, hypergeometric tests were used to score TCR-TCR, TCR-HLA and TCR-CMV co-occurrence, with a repertoire-size bias correction applied to TCR pairs. In a later analysis, false discovery rates were estimated by permuting HLA or CMV assignments 20 times. In a later analysis, co-occurring TCRs were grouped using DBSCAN, and TCRdist sequence similarity was added for clustering within HLA-allele-positive subsets. Repertoires with fewer than 30,000 or more than 120,000 public chains, plus five repertoires with anomalous nucleotide sharing, were excluded from co-occurrence clustering. TCRdb provides this immuneACCESS table in a form limited to in-frame rearrangements. Some clones are lacking; in checked studies, under half of them reflect an unresolved V gene, and why the rest are absent is not known. Clone size and the V and J calls come from that table; the DNA yielded D and trimming. This sample comprises 110,000 or so clones, approximately 80% of them detected only once. Of the sample, roughly 2.5% is held by the ten largest clones.

This TCR was recovered from a woman under 30 in good health and CMV-seronegative. The sequenced sample consisted of PBMCs.

CDR3 protein: CASSRRGAQRNFFYGYTF. The DNA reads TGTGCCAGCAGCCGAAGGGGTGCTCAGAGAAACTTTTTCTATGGCTACACCTTC. The chain is assembled from TRBV5-6 and TRBJ1-2; tentative D gene TRBD1, with 5 bases matching. The germline V gene specifies SGHDT as CDR1 and YYEEEE as CDR2. V and J are truncated by 4 bases and 4 bases respectively, leaving an intervening sequence of 26 bases. The CDR3 numbers 18 residues from cysteine through phenylalanine. Solely the CDR3 DNA is kept, with 54 bases framed from the first base. This CDR3, with the reference TRBV5-6 and TRBJ1-2 proteins standing in past its ends, gives the full variable domain DAGVTQSPTHLIKTRGQQVTLRCSPKSGHDTVSWYQQALGQGPQFIFQYYEEEERQRGNFPDRFSGHQFPNYSSELNVNALLLGDSALYLCASSRRGAQRNFFYGYTFGSGTRLTVV.